This T cell receptor (beta chain) was sequenced for a study of blood T cell repertoires in COVID-19. This clone was found once. Sequencing used immunoSEQ multiplex PCR; TCRdb keeps in-frame clones, though not all of them. The data hold approximately 110,000 clones, with roughly four fifths observed a single time. There are 13 residues in the CDR3. CDR1 KGHSH and CDR2 LQKENI come from the germline V gene. V dropped 3 bases and J dropped 7 bases, with 12 bases sitting between them. The V call is TRBV18, the J call TRBJ1-1; weak D call: TRBD1 (5 bases). This clonotype originated in an older man with COVID-19, enrolled during active disease. Sequencing input: peripheral blood. The CDR3 DNA sequence: TGTGCCAGCTCACCCGGCTTCAGGGTTGAAGCTTTCTTT. Translated: CASSPGFRVEAFF.